The 20 T cell receptor beta chains below were found in one sample sequenced in a study of blood T cell repertoires in COVID-19. Profiled with immunoSEQ multiplex PCR; TCRdb holds only in-frame clones, not every one. There are around 130,000 clones in the sample; roughly 86% occur only once, and around 18% lies in the top ten. Sequencing was done on a sample of peripheral blood. All receptors come from a woman between 50 and 59 years old who had recovered from COVID-19.

The chain links TRBV2 to TRBJ2-5; perhaps TRBD2 as D (5 bases). Between the trimmed V and J ends, which lost 4 bases and 4 bases, there was a span of 10 bases. Germline V gene data show CDR1 as SNHLY and CDR2 as FYNNEI. The CDR3 loop spans 13 amino acids. CDR3 sequence: CASSGTGGETQYF. The CDR3 DNA follows: TGTGCCAGCAGTGGGACTGGCGGAGAGACCCAGTACTTC.

As to this clone: Other DNA sequences in the same sample also yield this CDR3. The gene calls are TRBV18 and TRBJ2-3; D possibly corresponds to TRBD2 (6 bases). Trimming cost V 3 bases and J 1 base, with 8 bases left between them. Looked up from germline, CDR1 is KGHSH and CDR2 is LQKENI. The CDR3 contains 14 residues. The CDR3 region has the DNA TGTGCCAGCTCACCGGGGGGTGGCACAGATACGCAGTATTTT. It encodes CASSPGGGTDTQYF.

This clone was counted at least ten times. The chain combines TRBV27 with TRBJ2-7; 7 bases map to TRBD1. Germline V gene data show CDR1 as MNHEY and CDR2 as SMNVEV (reference sequence). This CDR3 contains 15 residues. V gave up 3 bases and J gave up 0 bases; unmatched junction bases: 5. Written as DNA, the CDR3 is TGTGCCAGCAGTTTGGGGGACAGCTACTCCTACGAGCAGTACTTC. Protein product: CASSLGDSYSYEQYF.

The genes are TRBV7-2 and TRBJ2-7; 8 bases match TRBD2. The CDR3 is 14 amino acids. Germline lookup yields CDR1 SGHTA and CDR2 FQGNSA. The junction had 9 bases not matched to a gene; V was cut back by 6 bases and J by 5 bases. The CDR3 region has the DNA TGTGCCAGCAGTCGGGACACCGGGAGGGACGAGCAGTACTTC. This gives the protein CASSRDTGRDEQYF.

This chain connects TRBV19 to TRBJ1-5; a weak D match, TRBD1 (5 bases). The CDR3 covers 16 residues. The germline V and J ends were trimmed by 6 bases and 2 bases, with 17 bases remaining between them. CDR1 and CDR2 from the germline V gene are LNHDA and SQIVND (reference sequence). CDR3 sequence: CASRTTEQGGNQPQHF. For the CDR3, the DNA is TGTGCCAGTAGGACGACGGAGCAGGGTGGCAATCAGCCCCAGCATTTT.

The chain joins TRBV12-5 to TRBJ1-4; D unclear. The CDR3 length is 16 residues. V shed 1 base and J shed 2 bases, with 11 bases lying between them. From germline, CDR1 is LGHNT and CDR2 FRNRAP. This CDR3 is CASGLDSWETNEKLFF. CDR3 coding DNA: TGTGCTAGTGGTTTGGACAGTTGGGAGACTAATGAAAAACTGTTTTTT.

This chain joins TRBV5-1 and TRBJ1-2, with D unresolved. Germline V gives CDR1 SGHRS, CDR2 YFSETQ. V lost 4 bases, J lost 4 bases, and 20 bases lay in between. The CDR3 is 16 amino acids. CDR3 bases: TGCGCCAGCAGCCTGTACCATCCGGGATCGACCTATGGCTACACCTTC. Its protein product is CASSLYHPGSTYGYTF.

The chain joins TRBV19 to TRBJ2-2; 7 bases are shared with TRBD1. CDR1 and CDR2 from the germline V gene are LNHDA and SQIVND (reference sequence). The trim removed 6 bases at V and 0 bases at J, leaving 4 bases unmatched. The CDR3 totals 15 residues. The CDR3 DNA reads as TGTGCCAGTAGACCGGGACAGACGAACACCGGGGAGCTGTTTTTT. Translated, it gives CASRPGQTNTGELFF.

The V and J genes are TRBV24-1 and TRBJ1-4; D might be TRBD1 (6 bases). CDR1 is KGHDR and CDR2 is SFDVKD in the germline V gene. This CDR3 has 12 residues. V lost 9 bases to trimming and J lost 5 bases, with 9 bases between them. The CDR3 loop reads CATRRGNEKLFF. In DNA form, the CDR3 reads TGTGCCACCCGAAGGGGGAATGAAAAACTGTTTTTT.

The rearrangement uses TRBV6-6 and TRBJ1-6; perhaps TRBD1 as D (6 bases). CDR3 length: 15 amino acids. Germline V lookup: CDR1 MNHNY, CDR2 SVGAGI (reference sequence). The V end lost 7 bases, the J end lost 10 bases, and 20 bases lay between the germline ends. The CDR3 DNA reads as TGTGCCAGCACCCTGGGAGGGGGGGCCGAGTCACCCCTCCACTTT. It is translated as CASTLGGGAESPLHF.

The rearrangement joins TRBV5-6 to TRBJ2-1; D not certain. Germline V gene sequence: CDR1 SGHDT, CDR2 YYEEEE. The CDR3 runs to 16 residues. Deletions cut 7 bases from V and 9 bases from J, with 26 bases between. The CDR3 nucleotides are TGTGCCAGCGGTGCCCCTCCTGTTAGTCAACCGGGTGAGCAGTTCTTC. Translating it yields CASGAPPVSQPGEQFF.

V gene TRBV4-2 combines with J gene TRBJ1-2; the match to TRBD1 covers 8 bases. Germline-derived CDR1 and CDR2 are LGHNA and YNFKEQ. V shed 4 bases and J 3 bases; nucleotides not matched to a gene: 4. The CDR3 covers 14 residues. The CDR3 region has the DNA TGTGCCAGCAGCCGAGGACAGGGTGACTATGGCTACACCTTC. It yields the protein CASSRGQGDYGYTF.

The chain recombines TRBV19 with TRBJ2-5; 14 positions match TRBD2. Germline V CDR1 and CDR2: LNHDA, SQIVND (reference sequence). J gave up 4 bases and V 7 bases, and 5 bases lay outside the gene matches. CDR3 size: 15 residues. In nucleotides, the CDR3 is TGTGCCAGTAACCGGGGACTAGCGGGAGTAGAGACCCAGTACTTC. It is translated as CASNRGLAGVETQYF.

CDR3 region: CASSLVSSSPEAFF. The CDR3, as DNA: TGCGCCAGCAGCTTGGTCTCGTCGTCCCCTGAAGCTTTCTTT. The V and J genes are TRBV5-1 and TRBJ1-1; no clear D gene. The V and J ends lost 0 bases and 6 bases respectively, with 12 bases between them. Looked up from germline, CDR1 is SGHRS and CDR2 is YFSETQ. This CDR3 contains 14 residues. The whole variable domain, remainder taken from reference TRBV5-1 and TRBJ1-1, is KAGVTQTPRYLIKTRGQQVTLSCSPISGHRSVSWYQQTPGQGLQFLFEYFSETQRNKGNFPGRFSGRQFSNSRSEMNVSTLELGDSALYLCASSLVSSSPEAFFGQGTRLTVV.

This clone was detected only once. The genes are TRBV7-9 and TRBJ2-7; 7 bases fit TRBD1. Germline lookup yields CDR1 SEHNR and CDR2 FQNEAQ (reference sequence). Germline trimming cut 6 bases from V and 3 bases from J; bases unmatched to any gene: 8. This CDR3 contains 14 residues. CDR3 protein: CASSRDSLFYEQYF. The CDR3 DNA reads as TGTGCCAGCAGTCGGGACAGCCTCTTCTACGAGCAGTACTTC. The variable domain in full, completed from reference TRBV7-9 and TRBJ2-7, reads DTGVSQNPRHKITKRGQNVTFRCDPISEHNRLYWYRQTLGQGPEFLTYFQNEAQLEKSRLLSDRFSAERPKGSFSTLEIQRTEQGDSAMYLCASSRDSLFYEQYFGPGTRLTVT.

J is TRBJ1-5 and V is TRBV19; D might be TRBD1 (5 bases). Per the germline V gene, CDR1 is LNHDA and CDR2 is SQIVND (reference sequence). The CDR3 extends over 16 amino acids. V was shortened by 1 base and J by 3 bases, with 13 bases between the two germline ends. The CDR3 DNA reads as TGTGCCAGTAGTATAGGAAGGGGCCTAAACAATCAGCCCCAGCATTTT. Translation: CASSIGRGLNNQPQHF.

This clone was picked up one time. V gene TRBV5-6 combines with J gene TRBJ2-3; D remains unclear. Trimming shortened V by 4 bases and J by 2 bases, and 11 bases separated the two germline ends. The V gene's germline CDR1 is SGHDT and CDR2 YYEEEE. This CDR3 spans 14 amino acids. The CDR3 sequence: CASSRDLSTDTQYF. The CDR3 DNA sequence: TGTGCCAGCAGCCGAGACTTATCCACAGATACGCAGTATTTT.

This clone was detected once. This chain links TRBV9 with TRBJ1-1; D is possibly TRBD1 (5 bases). With 3 bases removed from V and 0 bases from J, the gap between germline ends came to 18 bases. CDR1 is SGDLS and CDR2 is YYNGEE in the germline V gene. The CDR3 contains 17 residues. The chain's CDR3 is CASSGGGAFSMNTEAFF. CDR3 in DNA: TGTGCCAGCAGCGGAGGAGGGGCATTTAGCATGAACACTGAAGCTTTCTTT.

The chain employs TRBV3-1 (or the pseudogene TRBV3-2) and TRBJ2-2, with 10 bases lining up with TRBD2. Germline CDR1 and CDR2: LGHDT and YNNKEL (reference sequence). The V gene end was trimmed by 4 bases and the J gene end by 3 bases; junction bases not matched to a gene: 5. This CDR3 is built from 16 residues. DNA of the CDR3: TGTGCCAGCAGCCCATTAGCGGGGGGCTACACCGGGGAGCTGTTTTTT. It specifies CASSPLAGGYTGELFF.

This chain connects TRBV19 to TRBJ1-1; D may be TRBD1 (6 bases). This CDR3 is 14 amino acids long. The germline CDR1 and CDR2 sequences are LNHDA and SQIVND (reference sequence). V gave up 7 bases and J gave up 0 bases, with 12 bases separating them. The CDR3, as DNA: TGTGCCAGTACCATGGACAGCCTGAACACTGAAGCTTTCTTT. The encoded protein is CASTMDSLNTEAFF.